A single T cell receptor beta chain is shown here with its context. This sample is part of a study of blood T cell repertoires in COVID-19. Turning to the study itself: Specimens from acute and convalescent COVID-19 originated in the United States, Italy and Spain.

Libraries were prepared by immunoSEQ multiplex PCR; TCRdb keeps only in-frame clonotypes and omits some of them. Here the sample spans 210,000 or so clones, about nine tenths being singletons. Germline V gives CDR1 SEHNR, CDR2 FQNEAQ (reference sequence). V shed 5 bases and J 7 bases; nucleotides not matched to a gene: 7. The CDR3 is made up of 14 amino acids. The sequencing input was peripheral blood. The clonotype was recovered from a man aged 40-55 years with acute or convalescent COVID-19. The V gene is TRBV7-9, the J gene TRBJ1-2, with 10 bases aligning to TRBD1. This CDR3 is CASSASGQGLGYTF. As DNA, the CDR3 is TGTGCCAGCAGCGCATCGGGACAGGGGCTTGGCTACACCTTC.